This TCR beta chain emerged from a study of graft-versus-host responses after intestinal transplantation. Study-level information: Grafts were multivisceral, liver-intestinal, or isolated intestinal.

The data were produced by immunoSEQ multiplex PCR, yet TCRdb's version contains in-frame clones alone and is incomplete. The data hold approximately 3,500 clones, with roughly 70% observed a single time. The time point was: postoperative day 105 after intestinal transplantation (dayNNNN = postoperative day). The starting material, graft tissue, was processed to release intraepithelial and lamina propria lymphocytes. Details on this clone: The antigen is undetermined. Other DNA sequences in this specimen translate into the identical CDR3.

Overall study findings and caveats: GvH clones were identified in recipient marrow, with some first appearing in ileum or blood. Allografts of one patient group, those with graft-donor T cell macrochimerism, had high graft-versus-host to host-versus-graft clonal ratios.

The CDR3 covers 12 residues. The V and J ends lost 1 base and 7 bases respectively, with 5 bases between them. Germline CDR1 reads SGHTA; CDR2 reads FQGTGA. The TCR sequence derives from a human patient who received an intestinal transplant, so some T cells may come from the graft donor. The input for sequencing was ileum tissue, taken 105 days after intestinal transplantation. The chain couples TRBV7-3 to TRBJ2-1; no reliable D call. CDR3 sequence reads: CASSLIGNEQFF. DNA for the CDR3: TGTGCCAGCAGCTTAATCGGGAATGAGCAGTTCTTC.